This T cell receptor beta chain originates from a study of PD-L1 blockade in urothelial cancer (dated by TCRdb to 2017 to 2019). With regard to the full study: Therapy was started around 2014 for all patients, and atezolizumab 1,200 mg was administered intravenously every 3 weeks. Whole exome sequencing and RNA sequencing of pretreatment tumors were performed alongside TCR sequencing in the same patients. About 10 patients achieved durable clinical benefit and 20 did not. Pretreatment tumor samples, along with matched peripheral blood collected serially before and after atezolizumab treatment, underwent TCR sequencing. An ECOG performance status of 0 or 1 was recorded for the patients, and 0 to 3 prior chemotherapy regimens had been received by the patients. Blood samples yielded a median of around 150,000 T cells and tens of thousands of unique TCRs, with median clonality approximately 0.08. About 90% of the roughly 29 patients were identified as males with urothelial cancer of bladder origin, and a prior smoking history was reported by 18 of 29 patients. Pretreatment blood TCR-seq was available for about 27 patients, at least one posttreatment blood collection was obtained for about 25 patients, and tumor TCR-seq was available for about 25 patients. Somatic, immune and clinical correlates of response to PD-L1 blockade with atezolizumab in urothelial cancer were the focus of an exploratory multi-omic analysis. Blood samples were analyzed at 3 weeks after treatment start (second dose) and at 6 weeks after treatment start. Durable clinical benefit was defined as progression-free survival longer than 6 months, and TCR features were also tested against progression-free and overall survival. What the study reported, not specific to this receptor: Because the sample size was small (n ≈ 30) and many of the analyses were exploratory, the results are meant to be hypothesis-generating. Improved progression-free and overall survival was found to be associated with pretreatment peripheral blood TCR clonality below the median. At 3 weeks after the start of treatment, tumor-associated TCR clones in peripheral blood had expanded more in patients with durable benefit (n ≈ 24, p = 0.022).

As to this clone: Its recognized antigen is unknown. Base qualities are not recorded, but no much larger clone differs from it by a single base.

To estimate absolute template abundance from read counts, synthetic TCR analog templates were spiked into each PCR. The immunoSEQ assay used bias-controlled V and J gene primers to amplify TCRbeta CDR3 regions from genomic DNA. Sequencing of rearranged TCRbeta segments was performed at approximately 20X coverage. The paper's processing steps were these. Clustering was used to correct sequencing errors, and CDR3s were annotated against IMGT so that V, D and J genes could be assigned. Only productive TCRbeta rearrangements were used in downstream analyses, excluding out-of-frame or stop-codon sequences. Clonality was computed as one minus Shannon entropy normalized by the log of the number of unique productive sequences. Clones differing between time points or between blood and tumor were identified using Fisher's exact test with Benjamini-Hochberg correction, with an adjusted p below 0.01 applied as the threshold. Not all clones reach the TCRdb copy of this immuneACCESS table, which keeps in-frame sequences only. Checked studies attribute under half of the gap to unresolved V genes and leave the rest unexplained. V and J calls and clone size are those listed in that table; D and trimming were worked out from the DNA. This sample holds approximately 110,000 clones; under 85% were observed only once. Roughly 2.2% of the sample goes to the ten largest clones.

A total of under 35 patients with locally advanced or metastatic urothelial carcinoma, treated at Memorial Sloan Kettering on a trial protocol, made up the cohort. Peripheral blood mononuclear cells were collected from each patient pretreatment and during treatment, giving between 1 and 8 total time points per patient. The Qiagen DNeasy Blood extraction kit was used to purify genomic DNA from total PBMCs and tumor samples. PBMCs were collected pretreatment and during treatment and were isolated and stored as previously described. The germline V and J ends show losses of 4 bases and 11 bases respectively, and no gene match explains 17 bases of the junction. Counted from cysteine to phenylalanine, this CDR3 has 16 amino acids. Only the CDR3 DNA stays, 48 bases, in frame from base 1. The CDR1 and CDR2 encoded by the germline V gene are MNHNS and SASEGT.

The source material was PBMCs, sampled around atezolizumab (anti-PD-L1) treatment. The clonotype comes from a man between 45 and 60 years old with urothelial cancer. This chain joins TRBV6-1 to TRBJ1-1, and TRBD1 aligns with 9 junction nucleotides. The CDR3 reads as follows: CASSAYRGRDANSAFF. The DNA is TGTGCCAGCAGTGCATACAGGGGGCGCGACGCAAATTCGGCTTTCTTT.